The clone carrying this TCR beta chain was counted between two and nine times. After removal of 6 bases from V and 7 bases from J, the junction contained 10 bases not matched to a gene. The CDR3 is 14 amino acids. Germline V CDR1 and CDR2: MNHEY, SVGAGI. The sample is drawn from a study of blood T cell repertoires in COVID-19. Study in general: COVID-19 samples collected from the United States, Italy and Spain covered acute and convalescent phases. The analysed material was cDNA or gDNA that came from T cells, B-cell-depleted T cells, or PBMCs.

As processed by the authors: Using reference gene primer amplification, nucleated cell counts were estimated. Libraries were prepared by immunoSEQ multiplex PCR; TCRdb keeps only in-frame clonotypes and omits some of them. V and J calls and clone size follow that table, whereas D and trimming were derived from the DNA. The sample contains roughly 80,000 clones, less than 90% of which appear only once. The source of this sequence is a man between 50 and 59 years old with acute or convalescent COVID-19. The V call is TRBV6-5, the J call TRBJ1-1; TRBD1 matches 8 bases. The specimen sequenced was peripheral blood. CDR3 protein: CASRSRTGRGEAFF. The DNA for the CDR3 is TGTGCCAGCAGATCTAGGACAGGGCGGGGTGAAGCTTTCTTT.